This TCR beta chain emerged from a study of beta chain features in type 1 diabetes. Study-wide points: Shortening of TCRB CDR3s, moderate but significant, appeared in all four CD4+ subsets of Type 1 diabetes patients.

Trimming pared 7 bases from V and 4 bases from J, leaving 13 bases between. There are 14 residues in the CDR3. Looked up from germline, CDR1 is MDHEN and CDR2 is SYDVKM. Concerning this clone itself: The antigen remains undetermined.

The sequenced template was cDNA made from the entire isolated RNA. The table came from immunoSEQ multiplex PCR; TCRdb's copy has only in-frame clones and leaves some out. Of 200,000 to 300,000 clones in the sample, approximately 11% were seen once. Material: naive CD4+ T cells from blood. The sequence derives from a man aged 30-40 years with type 1 diabetes. This chain uses TRBV28 with TRBJ2-2, with a weak D call TRBD2 (5 bases). This chain's CDR3 is CASIGSFRTGELFF. CDR3 sequence (DNA): TGTGCCAGCATTGGGAGTTTTCGCACCGGGGAGCTGTTTTTT.